These 12 T cell receptor beta chains share one sample of origin, sequenced in a study of blood T cell repertoires in COVID-19. Only in-frame clones appear in the TCRdb table, and some are missing; sequencing was by immunoSEQ multiplex PCR. The sample records just over 300,000 clones, 90% being singletons. Sequencing input: PBMCs or T cells enriched from blood (not recorded which). The receptors shown here come from a woman aged 18-30 years with acute COVID-19.

The chain joins TRBV6-5 to TRBJ2-2, with TRBD2 as a possible D gene (5 bases). This CDR3 has 15 residues. V lost 8 bases and J lost 0, with 13 bases in between. Germline CDR1 and CDR2: MNHEY and SVGAGI. The CDR3 is CASVRTYANTGELFF. For the CDR3, the DNA is TGTGCCAGCGTTCGGACTTACGCGAACACCGGGGAGCTGTTTTTT.

The chain uses TRBV9 and TRBJ2-3, with D maybe TRBD2 (6 bases). The CDR3 consists of 14 residues. The V gene lost 0 bases and the J gene lost 4 bases, with 9 bases spanning the gap. The germline V gene encodes CDR1 SGDLS and CDR2 YYNGEE. The CDR3 DNA is TGTGCCAGCAGCGTAGCGGGAGCCTCAGATACGCAGTATTTT. This sequence encodes CASSVAGASDTQYF.

This clone was counted a single time. The chain has TRBV24-1 and TRBJ2-1; TRBD2 agrees at 9 bases. CDR3 length: 13 residues. J was trimmed by 13 bases and V by 7 bases; bases with no gene match: 10. Germline CDR1 and CDR2: KGHDR and SFDVKD. CDR3 sequence (DNA): TGTGCCACCAGCCCTCGCGGGAGGGAGGCACAGTTCTTC. Translating gives CATSPRGREAQFF.

V is TRBV9 and J is TRBJ2-3, with 7 bases matching TRBD2. The germline gives CDR1 SGDLS, CDR2 YYNGEE. With V trimmed by 4 bases and J by 0 bases, 5 bases remained unmatched. This CDR3 is 15 amino acids long. The CDR3 DNA is TGTGCCAGCAGCCCTTCGGGGGGAAGCACAGATACGCAGTATTTT. Its translation: CASSPSGGSTDTQYF.

The J gene is TRBJ2-5, the V gene TRBV7-6; D remains unclear. The germline gives CDR1 SGHVS, CDR2 FNYEAQ. The CDR3 length is 12 residues. V was shortened by 0 bases and J by 6 bases, with 5 bases between the two germline ends. The CDR3 DNA follows: TGTGCCAGCAGCTTAGCTCTTCAGACCCAGTACTTC. Translation gives CASSLALQTQYF.

The CDR3 protein is CASSLIGTSQETQYF. CDR3 nucleotide sequence: TGCGCCAGCAGCTTGATAGGGACTAGTCAAGAGACCCAGTACTTC. J is TRBJ2-5 and V is TRBV5-1, with 8 bases lining up with TRBD2. Germline V lookup: CDR1 SGHRS, CDR2 YFSETQ. With V trimmed by 1 base and J by 2 bases, 4 bases remained unmatched. The CDR3 sequence is 15 residues long.

The CDR3 region is CASSVDPGGGGNTIYF. The CDR3 bases are TGTGCCAGCAGCGTAGATCCAGGGGGTGGTGGAAACACCATATATTTT. The chain carries TRBV9 and TRBJ1-3, with TRBD1 matching over 7 bases. The CDR3 consists of 16 residues. V was pared by 0 bases and J by 3 bases, with 6 bases of the junction left unmatched. CDR1 and CDR2 from the germline V gene are SGDLS and YYNGEE.

This clone was seen only once. The V call is TRBV3-1 (or the pseudogene TRBV3-2), the J call TRBJ2-1; perhaps TRBD2 as D (6 bases). Trimming left V 7 bases short and J 2 bases short, with 15 bases between. The germline gives CDR1 LGHDT, CDR2 YNNKEL (reference sequence). The CDR3 covers 15 residues. The CDR3, as DNA: TGTGCCAGCACCCGGGACTCCCCTGCCTACAATGAGCAGTTCTTC. Its translation is CASTRDSPAYNEQFF.

This clone was recorded only once. This rearrangement joins TRBV9 to TRBJ2-1, with TRBD2 matching 9 bases. V lost 0 bases to trimming and J lost 2 bases; unmatched junction nucleotides: 3. Germline CDR1 reads SGDLS; CDR2 reads YYNGEE. This CDR3 has 16 amino acids. The DNA of the CDR3 is TGTGCCAGCAGCGTAGGGCGGGAGGGCCCCTACAATGAGCAGTTCTTC. It yields the protein CASSVGREGPYNEQFF.

The V call is TRBV29-1, the J call TRBJ2-7; 8 bases agree with TRBD1. Germline CDR1 is SQVTM and CDR2 is ANQGSEA. The trim removed 7 bases at V and 7 bases at J, leaving 6 bases unmatched. The CDR3 consists of 11 residues. The CDR3 here is CSAWTGREQYF. In nucleotides, the CDR3 is TGCAGCGCCTGGACAGGGCGGGAGCAGTACTTC.

The rearrangement uses TRBV30 and TRBJ1-1; 8 bases fit TRBD1. J was trimmed by 1 base and V by 7 bases; bases with no gene match: 5. This CDR3 has 13 residues. Germline assignment: CDR1 GTSNPN and CDR2 SVGIG (reference sequence). CDR3 coding DNA: TGTGCCTCCCCGGGACAGGCGAACACTGAAGCTTTCTTT. It is translated as CASPGQANTEAFF.

This chain connects TRBV5-1 to TRBJ2-7, with TRBD2 matching over 9 bases. The ends lost 0 bases at V and 5 bases at J; junction bases unmatched: 6. The CDR3 has 15 amino acids. Germline CDR1 is SGHRS and CDR2 is YFSETQ. This CDR3 is CASSLAAGGSNEQYF. CDR3 nucleotides: TGCGCCAGCAGCTTGGCCGCGGGGGGGAGTAACGAGCAGTACTTC. Variable domain in full (rest from reference TRBV5-1 and TRBJ2-7): KAGVTQTPRYLIKTRGQQVTLSCSPISGHRSVSWYQQTPGQGLQFLFEYFSETQRNKGNFPGRFSGRQFSNSRSEMNVSTLELGDSALYLCASSLAAGGSNEQYFGPGTRLTVT.